This T cell receptor beta chain was documented in a study of PD-1 blockade in mismatch repair-deficient tumors. Study conclusions and caveats: Rapid post-treatment expansion, then contraction, generally preceding radiologic response, marked tumor-resident clones.

This clone has only a few counts. The antigen is undetermined. Trimming pared 0 bases from V and 6 bases from J, leaving 18 bases between. Germline V CDR1 and CDR2: SGHRS, YFSETQ. The CDR3 spans 16 residues. Repertoires were generated with immunoSEQ multiplex PCR, while TCRdb's copy carries only in-frame clones and drops some. The sample includes some 51,000 clones, roughly 80% of them seen just once. This clonotype originated in an adult with mismatch repair-deficient cancer. The starting material was peripheral blood, obtained approximately 20 weeks after starting pembrolizumab. V is TRBV5-1 and J is TRBJ1-2; a possible D gene is TRBD1 (5 bases). CDR3 residues: CASSLVQGRSIDGYTF. The CDR3 bases are TGCGCCAGCAGCTTGGTGCAGGGAAGGTCTATTGATGGCTACACCTTC.